A single sample is the source of the 7 T cell receptor beta chains below, sequenced in a study of CXCR3-negative and CXCR3-positive naive CD8 T cells. General observations from the study: The study found more hydrophobic TRB CDR3s in CXCR3-positive naive cells than in CXCR3-negative naive cells.

The study made its TRB cDNA libraries by 5' RACE, adding UMI labels. For each CDR3 protein, TCRdb gives one entry from its re-call of the 5' RACE reads, without DNA. The sample table includes over 70,000 distinct CDR3 sequences. Their antigens remain unidentified. The sequencing input was naive CXCR3+ CD8+ T cells from blood. Subset: CD45RO-CCR7+CD27+CD95- naive CD8+ T cells expressing CXCR3 (TNR3+). The receptors come from a human donor in good health. Some clones in this sample may be carry-over from other donors' samples.

The J gene is TRBJ2-7, the V gene TRBV12-3 or TRBV12-4; TCRdb proposes TRBD1, but this gene call is untestable without DNA. This CDR3 is built from 15 residues. CDR3 protein: CASSGTGGSSYEQYF.

This sequence joins TRBV18 and TRBJ2-5; there is no DNA to check the TCRdb D call of TRBD2. From germline, CDR1 is KGHSH and CDR2 LQKENI. This CDR3 has 17 residues. CDR3 protein: CASSPPISGYSQETQYF.

The chain recombines TRBV9 with TRBJ1-5; the D gene TCRdb calls, TRBD1, cannot be checked with no DNA. The CDR3 length is 16 residues. CDR1 is SGDLS and CDR2 is YYNGEE in the germline V gene. The CDR3 protein is CASSVDGRDVNQPQHF.

The V and J genes are TRBV28 and TRBJ2-7; with no DNA, the TCRdb D assignment of TRBD2 cannot be verified. Looked up from germline, CDR1 is MDHEN and CDR2 is SYDVKM. CDR3 length: 13 residues. The CDR3 protein is CASSGTSVYEQYF.

V usage is TRBV20-1 and J usage is TRBJ2-7; the TCRdb call, TRBD1, lacks DNA for checking. Germline V CDR1 and CDR2: DFQATT, SNEGSKA (reference sequence). CDR3 size: 12 residues. The CDR3 sequence is CSARDRIYEQYF.

This clonotype is deemed medium-sized by its frequency. The V call is TRBV7-6, the J call TRBJ2-1; the D gene TCRdb calls, TRBD1, cannot be checked with no DNA. The germline V gene has CDR1 SGHVS and CDR2 FNYEAQ. This CDR3 has 15 residues. CDR3 amino acids: CASSRGTGSNNEQFF.

The chain couples TRBV9 to TRBJ2-3; TCRdb names TRBD2, which stays unverified in the absence of DNA. Per the germline V gene, CDR1 is SGDLS and CDR2 is YYNGEE. CDR3 size: 17 residues. CDR3 protein: CASSAGGTSGRGDTQYF.